The next 4 T cell receptor beta chains were all read from a single sample in a study of blood T cells in healthy people across ages. A second PCR, run for roughly 7 to 11 cycles, used a sample-barcoded 5' primer plus a J-beta primer mix. TCRdb recomputed calls from the 5' RACE reads with MiXCR, one row per CDR3 protein. This repertoire shows roughly 2 million distinct CDR3 sequences, less than 50% found once; its top ten account for over 2%. The sequenced sample consisted of blood. These receptor sequences come from a woman aged 40 to 50 in good health.

This clonotype occurred a few times. The gene calls are TRBV6-5 and TRBJ1-5; 8 positions agree with TRBD1. After removal of 4 bases from V and 2 bases from J, the junction contained 7 bases not matched to a gene. The CDR3 contains 16 residues. The germline V gene has CDR1 MNHEY and CDR2 SVGAGI. The DNA of the CDR3 is TGTGCCAGCAGTTCCAAACAGGGGGTAGGCAATCAGCCCCAGCATTTT. Residues: CASSSKQGVGNQPQHF.

The genes are TRBV9 and TRBJ2-3; no reliable D call. The germline V gene has CDR1 SGDLS and CDR2 YYNGEE. The CDR3 runs to 15 residues. The V end was cut by 0 bases, the J end by 0 bases, with 8 bases between. CDR3 sequence (DNA): TGTGCCAGCAGCGTAGCAGCCCCGAGCACAGATACGCAGTATTTT. Translated, it gives CASSVAAPSTDTQYF.

This clonotype was seen a handful of times. The chain couples TRBV4-2 to TRBJ2-1; 7 bases map to TRBD2. Germline V gene lookup returns CDR1 LGHNA and CDR2 YNFKEQ. The CDR3 is made up of 14 amino acids. The junction had 6 bases not matched to a gene; V was cut back by 0 bases and J by 10 bases. The CDR3 region is CASSQDSASGEQFF. CDR3 DNA sequence: TGTGCCAGCAGCCAAGATAGCGCTAGCGGCGAGCAGTTCTTC.

The rearrangement uses TRBV6-4 and TRBJ2-7; 7 bases are a match to TRBD2. Judging by the DNA end, TRBJ2-5 fits better; the J call may be wrong. The CDR3 runs 15 residues. Germline V gives CDR1 MRHNA, CDR2 SNTAGT. CDR3: CASSRGGNTEETQYF. The CDR3 DNA is TGTGCCAGCAGCCGCGGGGGAAACACGGAAGAGACCCAGTACTTC.